This T cell receptor beta chain originates from a study of blood T cells in healthy people across ages (dated by TCRdb to between 2015 and 2017). For the wider study: In model experiments, template switching captured about one uniquely barcoded TCR beta cDNA molecule for every two T cells. Age-related changes in TCR beta repertoire diversity were measured in the study by deep sequencing normalized with unique cDNA molecular identifiers. The donors were split into four age groups: young (average around 17 years), middle-aged (over 35), aged (over 55) and long-lived (roughly 86). To avoid experimental bias, donors of different ages were spread randomly across the sequencing lanes. Two additional independent replicas of 1 million unique cDNA reads from the same blood draw were analyzed for two donors (one aged 18 to 29 and one aged 80 or older).

The donors were some 36 Caucasian individuals from Russia, aged roughly 6 to 90 years, who were systemically healthy. Each donor gave roughly 9 milliliters of peripheral blood, drawn into EDTA-treated Vacutainer tubes. Ficoll-Paque density-gradient centrifugation was used to isolate PBMCs, with at least 7 million per sample. Total RNA, at least 6 micrograms per sample, was extracted from PBMCs with Trizol reagent. Naive CD45RAhigh/CD27high T cell percentages were measured by flow cytometry on a PBMC aliquot from every donor. Paper-wide results and their limitations: As age increased, observed TCR beta diversity per million T cells dropped in a roughly linear way, and a significant reduction was already evident by age 40. The CMV infection status of donors was not known, potentially confounding age-related changes in expanded clonotypes. Total diversity estimates from one million sequenced T cells were considered lower bounds and underestimates. There was a strong correlation between observed TCR beta diversity and the percentage of naive T cells measured by flow cytometry. Compared with the aged group, more naive CD4+ T cells, fewer expanded clones and increased TCR diversity were shown by the long-lived group, suggesting age selection. Conclusive comparison of naive and antigen-experienced compartments was prevented by the profiling of bulk unsorted PBMCs.

Library method: 5' RACE. Sequencing instrument: Illumina HiSeq 2500. A second PCR of about 6 to 12 cycles was run with a J-beta primer mix and a sample-barcoded 5' primer. A template-switch 5' adaptor carrying 12 random nucleotides introduced a unique molecular identifier onto each TCR beta cDNA molecule. Each sample yielded at least 2.5 million CDR3-containing paired-end reads. First-strand cDNA was synthesized from all RNA with the Mint cDNA synthesis kit, primed by a TRBC-specific oligonucleotide. Following uracil-DNA glycosylase treatment, all cDNA underwent a first 18-cycle PCR with the universal primers M1SS and BC2_uni_R. The paper's processing steps were these. For normalization, 1 million high-quality reads were randomly selected from each sample, with every read carrying a distinct molecular identifier. Reads with shared molecular identifiers were discarded instead of being binned into consensus sequences. CDR3 identification, clonotype clustering and error correction used MiTCR with a Q25 quality threshold and the strictest error-elimination algorithm. A nonparametric unseen species model with Euler transformation was used to estimate a lower bound on total TCR beta diversity. TCRdb passed the public sequencing reads through fastp at Q25 and MiXCR, retaining productive beta sequences. Identical CDR3 proteins give one entry, which carries the most common genes and DNA. The V and J calls follow TCRdb's processing rather than the paper's. The sample table records roughly 2 million distinct CDR3 sequences; 49% of these occur just once. The ten top clones hold around 2.1% of the sample.

The V and J ends are trimmed by 1 base and 4 bases, leaving 5 bases between them. CDR1 and CDR2, looked up from the germline V gene, are SGHTA and FQGNSA. From the cysteine up to the phenylalanine, the CDR3 has a length of 13 residues. Only the CDR3 region is kept as DNA, spanning 39 bases read in frame from base 1. With regard to this clonotype: There is no known antigen for this receptor. No base quality values were provided; no much bigger clone lies one nucleotide off.

The receptor comes from a woman aged 40 to 50 in good health. Sequencing input: blood. The rearrangement combines TRBV7-2 with TRBJ2-1; no confident D gene assignment can be made. The sequenced DNA: TGTGCCAGCAGCTTAGAATTTTACAATGAGCAGTTCTTC. Its protein product is CASSLEFYNEQFF.